One T cell receptor (beta chain) is described in this entry. The entry originates in a study of cytomegalovirus exposure and HLA in healthy donors. Background on the study: Earlier results showed approximately 110 million unique TCR beta sequences derived from roughly 190 million T cells.

The PCR contained 60 Vbeta and 13 Jbeta primers. As handled by the study authors: Later work found 80 million or so unique TCR beta chains, with 9.5 million to 12 million shared. Libraries were prepared by immunoSEQ multiplex PCR; TCRdb keeps only in-frame clonotypes and omits some of them. The DNA gave D and trimming, while V, J and clone size come from that table. The table has 210,000 or so clones, around 76% seen once. The CDR3 covers 15 residues. In germline, CDR1 is WNHNN, CDR2 SYGVQD (reference sequence). With V trimmed by 0 bases and J by 7 bases, 5 bases remained unmatched. The V gene is TRBV10-1, the J gene TRBJ2-1; TRBD1 matches 8 bases. Sequenced input: PBMCs. The sequence was collected from a man aged 18 to 35 in good health and CMV-seronegative. The CDR3 spells CASSESPGQVNEQFF. The CDR3 DNA follows: TGCGCCAGCAGTGAGTCTCCGGGACAGGTAAATGAGCAGTTCTTC.